The sequence of this T cell receptor (beta chain) was determined in a study of T cells in Graves' hyperthyroidism and ophthalmopathy. The CDR3 has 15 amino acids. V dropped 0 bases and J dropped 0 bases, with 9 bases sitting between them. Findings and caveats of the study: A 13 V-J signature model discriminated ophthalmopathy versus stable hyperthyroidism.

This clonotype has more than one count but fewer than ten. The antigen remains undetermined. PBMCs were collected from an approximately 9.3 ml volume of fresh peripheral blood. Authors of the study amplified TCR beta CDR3 regions from RNA transcripts. In the first-round RT-PCR of the TCR CDR3, the HTBI primer set was used. TCRdb processed the multiplex PCR reads anew with MiXCR; each CDR3 protein has one entry. In the table there are a few hundred thousand distinct CDR3 sequences, about 20% of which are singletons. The chain carries TRBV12-3 or TRBV12-4 and TRBJ2-7; D ambiguous. The material sequenced was blood. The receptor was derived from a man younger than 40 with Graves' ophthalmopathy. The CDR3 protein is CASSLAGHFSYEQYF. The DNA for the CDR3 is TGTGCCAGCAGTTTAGCGGGCCACTTCTCCTACGAGCAGTACTTC.